This paragraph reports one TCR beta chain. The sample originates from a study of shared clonotypes between healthy human individuals. TCRdb keeps only in-frame clones here, not all; method: immunoSEQ multiplex PCR. This sample has some 2,100,000 clones, with approximately 95% found just once. Sample: naive CD4+ T cells sorted from blood. As to subset: CD45RA+ positively selected. This TCR was recovered from a man younger than 30 in good health.

The CDR3 here is CASSEKSQTQETQYF. The CDR3 region has the DNA TGTGCCAGCAGTGAAAAGAGTCAGACCCAAGAGACCCAGTACTTC. The chain couples TRBV2 to TRBJ2-5; D not resolved. CDR3 size: 15 residues. The germline CDR1 and CDR2 sequences are SNHLY and FYNNEI. V was clipped by 2 bases and J by 1 base, with 11 bases between them. Supplemented by reference TRBV2 and TRBJ2-5, the full variable domain reads EPEVTQTPSHQVTQMGQEVILRCVPISNHLYFYWYRQILGQKVEFLVSFYNNEISEKSEIFDDQFSVERPDGSNFTLKIRSTKLEDSAMYFCASSEKSQTQETQYFGPGTRLLVL.